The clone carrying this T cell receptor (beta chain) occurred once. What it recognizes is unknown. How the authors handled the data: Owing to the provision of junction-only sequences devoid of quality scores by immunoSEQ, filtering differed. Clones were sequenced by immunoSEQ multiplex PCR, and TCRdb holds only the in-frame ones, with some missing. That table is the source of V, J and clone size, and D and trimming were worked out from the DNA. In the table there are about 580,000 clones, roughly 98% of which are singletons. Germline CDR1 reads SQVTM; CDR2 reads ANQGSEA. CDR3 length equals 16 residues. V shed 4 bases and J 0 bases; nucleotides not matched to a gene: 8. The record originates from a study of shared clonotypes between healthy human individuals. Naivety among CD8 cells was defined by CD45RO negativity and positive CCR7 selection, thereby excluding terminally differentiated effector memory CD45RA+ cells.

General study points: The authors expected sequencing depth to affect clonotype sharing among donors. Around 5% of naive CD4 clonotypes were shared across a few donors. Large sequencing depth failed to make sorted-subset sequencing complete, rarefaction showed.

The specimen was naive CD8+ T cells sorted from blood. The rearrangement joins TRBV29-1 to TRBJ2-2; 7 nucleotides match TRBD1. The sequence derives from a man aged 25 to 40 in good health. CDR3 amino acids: CSVVSGQRTNTGELFF. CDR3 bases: TGCAGCGTTGTGTCGGGACAGAGGACGAACACCGGGGAGCTGTTTTTT.